Below, 6 T cell receptor beta chains from the same sample are listed, as sequenced in a study of vaccination effects on CD4 cells after COVID-19. Profiling relied on immunoSEQ multiplex PCR, and the TCRdb table lists in-frame clones only, not all of them. The table lists tens of thousands of clones, around 74% of them singletons, with roughly 5.2% in the top ten. Which antigens these TCRs recognize remains unknown. The culture ran for roughly ten days, and then CD4+ T cells were isolated. Infection dated between March and December 2020, before the Alpha, Beta and Delta variants reached the United States. Participants got two doses of BNT162b2 or mRNA-1273 vaccine. The sequenced sample was CD4+ T cells from PBMCs cultured without peptide, obtained after COVID-19 vaccination. The receptors were sampled from a human donor who had a prior SARS-CoV-2 infection.

The J gene is TRBJ2-2, the V gene TRBV5-1, with D perhaps matching TRBD1 or TRBD2 (5 bases each). With 2 bases removed from V and 3 bases from J, the gap between germline ends came to 11 bases. The CDR3 totals 15 residues. Germline V gene lookup returns CDR1 SGHRS and CDR2 YFSETQ. CDR3 region: CASSFFRGYTGELFF. CDR3 nucleotide sequence: TGCGCCAGCAGCTTCTTCCGGGGCTACACCGGGGAGCTGTTTTTT.

The gene calls are TRBV25-1 and TRBJ2-7; tentative D call: TRBD1 (6 bases). Looked up from germline, CDR1 is MGHDK and CDR2 is SYGVNS. V lost 1 base and J lost 5, with 12 bases in between. CDR3 length equals 14 residues. The CDR3 protein is CASSEFYRDHEQYF. As DNA, the CDR3 is TGTGCCAGCAGTGAATTTTACAGGGACCACGAGCAGTACTTC.

The V gene is TRBV24-1, the J gene TRBJ2-3, with 9 bases fitting TRBD1. CDR3 size: 15 residues. The V gene end was trimmed by 4 bases and the J gene end by 1 base; junction bases not matched to a gene: 2. Per germline, CDR1 KGHDR and CDR2 SFDVKD. The CDR3 nucleotides are TGTGCCACCAGTGACTGGACAGGGGGCACAGATACGCAGTATTTT. It yields the protein CATSDWTGGTDTQYF.

The V and J genes are TRBV9 and TRBJ2-5; the match to TRBD2 covers 14 bases. CDR1 is SGDLS and CDR2 is YYNGEE in the germline V gene. V trimming: 4 bases; J trimming: 1 base; junction bases outside the gene matches: 3. The CDR3 is 16 amino acids. The CDR3 region has the DNA TGTGCCAGCAGCCCCGGACTAGCGGGGGGCCAAGAGACCCAGTACTTC. It yields the protein CASSPGLAGGQETQYF.

The chain has TRBV7-2 and TRBJ2-7; maybe TRBD1 (5 bases). Trimming cost V 0 bases and J 2 bases, with 14 bases left between them. Looked up from germline, CDR1 is SGHTA and CDR2 is FQGNSA. The CDR3 loop spans 16 amino acids. The CDR3 nucleotides read TGTGCCAGCAGCTTAGCGCGATCAGGGCCGGCCTACGAGCAGTACTTC. It codes for CASSLARSGPAYEQYF.

V and J are TRBV5-1 and TRBJ2-2, with TRBD1 matching over 8 bases. The CDR3 totals 14 residues. Per germline, CDR1 SGHRS and CDR2 YFSETQ. V shed 6 bases and J 4 bases; nucleotides not matched to a gene: 5. CDR3 in amino acids: CASNYRGVTGELFF. The CDR3 nucleotides read TGCGCCAGCAACTACAGGGGGGTCACCGGGGAGCTGTTTTTT.